This T cell receptor (beta chain) was identified during a study of high-grade serous ovarian cancer treatment subgroups. Study-level background: On average, around 15,000 reads and several thousand unique TCR beta rearrangements were obtained per sample.

Tumor samples were obtained before definitive surgery or chemotherapy. TCRdb keeps only in-frame clones here, not all; method: immunoSEQ multiplex PCR. The sample includes over 800 clones, 70% to 80% of them seen just once. Sequences were obtained from tumor tissue. The TCR originated in a human donor with high-grade serous ovarian cancer.

CDR3 nucleotide sequence: TGTGCCAGCAGCGAAGACGGCCTCACCTACGAGCAGTACTTC. Translation gives CASSEDGLTYEQYF. V usage is TRBV9 and J usage is TRBJ2-7; unclear D gene. The CDR3 runs to 14 residues. Trimming left V 3 bases short and J 2 bases short, with 12 bases between. The germline V gene encodes CDR1 SGDLS and CDR2 YYNGEE.